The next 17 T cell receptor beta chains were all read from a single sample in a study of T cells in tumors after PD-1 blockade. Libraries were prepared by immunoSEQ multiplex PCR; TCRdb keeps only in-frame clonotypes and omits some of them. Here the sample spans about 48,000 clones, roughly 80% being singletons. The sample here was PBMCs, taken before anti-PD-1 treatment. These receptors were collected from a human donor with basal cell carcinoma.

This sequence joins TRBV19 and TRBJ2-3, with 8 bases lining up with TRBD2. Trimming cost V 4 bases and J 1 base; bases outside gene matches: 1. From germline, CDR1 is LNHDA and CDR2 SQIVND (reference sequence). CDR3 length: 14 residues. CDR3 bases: TGTGCCAGTAGTAGAGCGGGGGGCACAGATACGCAGTATTTT. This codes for CASSRAGGTDTQYF.

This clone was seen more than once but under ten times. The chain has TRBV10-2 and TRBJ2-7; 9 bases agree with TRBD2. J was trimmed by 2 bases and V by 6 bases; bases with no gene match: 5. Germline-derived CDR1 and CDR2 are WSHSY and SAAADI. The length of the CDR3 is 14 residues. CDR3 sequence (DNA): TGCGCCAGCAGAGAGCGGGGGGAGACCTACGAGCAGTACTTC. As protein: CASRERGETYEQYF.

CDR3 amino acids: CAWKKGQGSPDSPLHF. In nucleotides, the CDR3 is TGTGCCTGGAAAAAAGGCCAGGGATCGCCGGATTCACCCCTCCACTTT. The V gene is TRBV30, the J gene TRBJ1-6, with D possibly TRBD1 on 5 matching bases. The V and J ends lost 4 bases and 8 bases respectively, with 21 bases between them. The CDR3 loop spans 16 amino acids. Per the germline V gene, CDR1 is GTSNPN and CDR2 is SVGIG (reference sequence).

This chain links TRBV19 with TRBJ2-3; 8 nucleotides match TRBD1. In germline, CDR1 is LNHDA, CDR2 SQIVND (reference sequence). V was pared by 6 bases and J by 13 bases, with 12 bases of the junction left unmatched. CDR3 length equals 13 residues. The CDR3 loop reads CASRLLGQGEEYF. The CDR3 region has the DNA TGTGCCAGTAGACTTCTCGGACAGGGAGAGGAGTATTTT.

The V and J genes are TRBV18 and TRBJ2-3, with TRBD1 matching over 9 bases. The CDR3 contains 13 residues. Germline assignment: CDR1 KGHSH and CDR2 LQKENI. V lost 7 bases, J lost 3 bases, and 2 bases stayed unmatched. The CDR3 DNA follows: TGTGCCAGCTACAGGGGGCTGACAGATACGCAGTATTTT. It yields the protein CASYRGLTDTQYF.

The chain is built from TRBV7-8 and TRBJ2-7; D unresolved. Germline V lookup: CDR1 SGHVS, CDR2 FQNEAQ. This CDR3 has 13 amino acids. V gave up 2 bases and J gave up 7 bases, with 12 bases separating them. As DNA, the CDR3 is TGTGCCAGCAGCTTATACCCTGACGGGGAGCAGTACTTC. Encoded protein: CASSLYPDGEQYF.

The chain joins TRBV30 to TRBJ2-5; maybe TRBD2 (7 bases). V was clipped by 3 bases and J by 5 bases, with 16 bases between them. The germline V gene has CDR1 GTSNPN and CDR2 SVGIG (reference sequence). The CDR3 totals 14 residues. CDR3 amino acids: CAWRRGGGTETQYF. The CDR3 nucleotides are TGTGCCTGGAGGCGAGGGGGGGGCACGGAGACCCAGTACTTC. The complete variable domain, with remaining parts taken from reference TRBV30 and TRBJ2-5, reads SQTIHQWPATLVQPVGSPLSLECTVEGTSNPNLYWYRQAAGRGLQLLFYSVGIGQISSEVPQNLSASRPQDRQFILSSKKLLLSDSGFYLCAWRRGGGTETQYFGPGTRLLVL.

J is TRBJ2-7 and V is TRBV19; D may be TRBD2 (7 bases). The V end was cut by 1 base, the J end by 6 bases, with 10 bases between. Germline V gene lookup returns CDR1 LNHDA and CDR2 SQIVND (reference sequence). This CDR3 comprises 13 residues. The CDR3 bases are TGTGCCAGTAGTATAGTGGGAGGGGGCGAGCAGTACTTC. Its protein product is CASSIVGGGEQYF.

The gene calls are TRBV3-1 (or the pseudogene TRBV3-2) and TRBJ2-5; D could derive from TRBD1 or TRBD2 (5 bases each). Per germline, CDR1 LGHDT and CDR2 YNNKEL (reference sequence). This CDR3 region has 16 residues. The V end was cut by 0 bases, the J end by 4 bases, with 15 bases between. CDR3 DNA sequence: TGTGCCAGCAGCCAAGACTTGGGGGTCCCCGGAGAGACCCAGTACTTC. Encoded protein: CASSQDLGVPGETQYF.

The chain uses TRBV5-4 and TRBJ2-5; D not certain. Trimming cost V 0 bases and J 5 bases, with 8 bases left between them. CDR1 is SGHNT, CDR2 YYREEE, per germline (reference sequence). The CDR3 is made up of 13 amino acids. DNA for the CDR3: TGTGCCAGCAGCTTGGACCGCAGGGAGACCCAGTACTTC. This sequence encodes CASSLDRRETQYF.

The CDR3 DNA reads as TGTGCCAGTAGTATAGTTGCAGGCTGGGAGCAGTACTTC. It yields the protein CASSIVAGWEQYF. The rearrangement joins TRBV19 to TRBJ2-7; D remains unclear. Germline V gene lookup returns CDR1 LNHDA and CDR2 SQIVND (reference sequence). Trimming removed 1 base from V and 7 bases from J, with 11 bases in between. The CDR3 runs to 13 residues.

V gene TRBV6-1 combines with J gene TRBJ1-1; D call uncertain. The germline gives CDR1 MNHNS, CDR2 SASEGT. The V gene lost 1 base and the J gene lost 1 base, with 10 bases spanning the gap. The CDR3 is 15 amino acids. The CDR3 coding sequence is TGTGCCAGCAGTGAAGTTTACAGTAGGAACACTGAAGCTTTCTTT. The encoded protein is CASSEVYSRNTEAFF.

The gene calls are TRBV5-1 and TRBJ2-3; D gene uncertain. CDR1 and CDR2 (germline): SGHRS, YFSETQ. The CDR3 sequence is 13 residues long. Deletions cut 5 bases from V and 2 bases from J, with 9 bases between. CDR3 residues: CASRGADTDTQYF. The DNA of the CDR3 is TGCGCCAGCAGGGGCGCGGACACAGATACGCAGTATTTT.

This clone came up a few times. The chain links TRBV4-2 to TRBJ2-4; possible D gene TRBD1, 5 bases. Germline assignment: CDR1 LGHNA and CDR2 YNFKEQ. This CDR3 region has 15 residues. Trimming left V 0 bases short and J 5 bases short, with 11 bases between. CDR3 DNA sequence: TGTGCCAGCAGCCAAGATCCAGGGATCCAAAACATTCAGTACTTC. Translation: CASSQDPGIQNIQYF.

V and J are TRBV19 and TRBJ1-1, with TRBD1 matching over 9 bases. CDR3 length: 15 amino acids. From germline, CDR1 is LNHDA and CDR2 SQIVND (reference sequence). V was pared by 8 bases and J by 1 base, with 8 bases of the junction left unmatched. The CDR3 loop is CASLFVDRGNTEAFF. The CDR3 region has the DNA TGTGCCAGTTTATTTGTGGACAGGGGGAACACTGAAGCTTTCTTT.

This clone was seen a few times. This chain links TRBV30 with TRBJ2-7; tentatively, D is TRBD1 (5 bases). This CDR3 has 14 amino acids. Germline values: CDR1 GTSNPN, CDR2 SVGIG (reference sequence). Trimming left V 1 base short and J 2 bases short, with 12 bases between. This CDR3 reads CAWSEGSYAYEQYF. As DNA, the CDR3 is TGTGCCTGGAGTGAGGGGTCGTACGCCTACGAGCAGTACTTC.

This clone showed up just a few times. The CDR3 loop reads CASSLTGGSNIQYF. The CDR3 bases are TGTGCCAGCAGCTTAACGGGGGGCTCAAACATTCAGTACTTC. The chain is built from TRBV7-2 and TRBJ2-4; D perhaps matches TRBD2 (7 bases). Trimming cost V 2 bases and J 6 bases, with 11 bases left between them. The CDR3 runs to 14 residues. Per the germline V gene, CDR1 is SGHTA and CDR2 is FQGNSA.